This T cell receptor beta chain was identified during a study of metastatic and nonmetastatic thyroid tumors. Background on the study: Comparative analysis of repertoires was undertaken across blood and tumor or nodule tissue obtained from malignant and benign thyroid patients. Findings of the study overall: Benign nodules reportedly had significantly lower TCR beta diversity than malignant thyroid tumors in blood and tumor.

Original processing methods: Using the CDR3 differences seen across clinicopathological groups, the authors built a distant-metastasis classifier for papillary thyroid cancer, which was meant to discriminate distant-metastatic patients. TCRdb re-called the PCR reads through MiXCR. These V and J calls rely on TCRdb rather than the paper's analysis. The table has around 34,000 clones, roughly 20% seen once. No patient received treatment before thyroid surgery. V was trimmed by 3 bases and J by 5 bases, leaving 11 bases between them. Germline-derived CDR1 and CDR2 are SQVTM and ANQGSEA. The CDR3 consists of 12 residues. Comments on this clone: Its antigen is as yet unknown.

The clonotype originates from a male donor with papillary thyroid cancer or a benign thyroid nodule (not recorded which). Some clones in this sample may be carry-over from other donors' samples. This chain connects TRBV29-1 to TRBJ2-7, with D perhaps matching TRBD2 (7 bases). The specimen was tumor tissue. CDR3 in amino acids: CSVDRGGNEQYF. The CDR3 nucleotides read TGCAGCGTTGATAGGGGGGGCAACGAGCAGTACTTC.